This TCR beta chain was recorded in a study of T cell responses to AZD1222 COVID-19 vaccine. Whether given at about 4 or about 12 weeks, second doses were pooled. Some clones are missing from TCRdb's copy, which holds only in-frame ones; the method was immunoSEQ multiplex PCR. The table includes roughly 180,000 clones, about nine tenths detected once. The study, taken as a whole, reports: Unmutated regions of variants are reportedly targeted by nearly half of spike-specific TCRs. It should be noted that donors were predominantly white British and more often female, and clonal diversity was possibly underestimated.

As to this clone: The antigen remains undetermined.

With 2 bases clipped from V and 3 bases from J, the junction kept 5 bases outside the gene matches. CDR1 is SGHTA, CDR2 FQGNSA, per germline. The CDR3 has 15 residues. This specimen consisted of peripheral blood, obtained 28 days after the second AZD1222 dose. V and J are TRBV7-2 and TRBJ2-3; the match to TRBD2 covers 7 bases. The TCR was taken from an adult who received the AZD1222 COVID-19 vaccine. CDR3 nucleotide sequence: TGTGCCAGCAGCTTATTGACGGGGGGTACAGATACGCAGTATTTT. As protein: CASSLLTGGTDTQYF.